This T cell receptor (beta chain) was recovered during a study of blood T cell repertoires in COVID-19. Study-level background: T cells, B-cell-depleted T cells, or PBMCs provided the cDNA or gDNA that served as material.

The study drew participants aged roughly 18 to 95 years from some 23 US areas. Recovered participants had two consecutive negative NP/OP PCR tests, healthcare professional clearance, or symptom resolution. The CDR3 runs 18 residues. The junction had 10 bases not matched to a gene; V was cut back by 1 base and J by 5 bases. CDR1 LGHNA and CDR2 YNFKEQ come from the germline V gene. Data came from immunoSEQ multiplex PCR; TCRdb stores just in-frame clones and leaves some out. The sample shows a few hundred thousand clones, less than 90% of them seen only once. The rearrangement joins TRBV4-2 to TRBJ1-6; TRBD1 matches 8 bases. The sample taken for sequencing was PBMCs or T cells enriched from blood (not recorded which). This sequence was found in a woman aged 25 to 39 who had recovered from COVID-19. The CDR3 here is CASSQVLVGQGDNSPLHF. The CDR3 DNA reads as TGTGCCAGCAGCCAAGTATTAGTTGGACAGGGAGATAATTCACCCCTCCACTTT.